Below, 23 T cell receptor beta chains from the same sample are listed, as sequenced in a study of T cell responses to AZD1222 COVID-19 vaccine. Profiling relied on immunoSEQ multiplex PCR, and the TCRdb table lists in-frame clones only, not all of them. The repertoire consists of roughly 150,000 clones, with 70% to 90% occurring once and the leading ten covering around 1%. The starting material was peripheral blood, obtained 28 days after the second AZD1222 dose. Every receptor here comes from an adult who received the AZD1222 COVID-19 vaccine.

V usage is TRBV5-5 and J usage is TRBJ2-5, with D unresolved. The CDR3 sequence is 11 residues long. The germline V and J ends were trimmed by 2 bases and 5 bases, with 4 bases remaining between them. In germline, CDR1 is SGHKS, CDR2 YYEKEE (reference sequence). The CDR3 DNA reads TGTGCCAGCAGCTTATGGGAGACCCAGTACTTC. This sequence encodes CASSLWETQYF.

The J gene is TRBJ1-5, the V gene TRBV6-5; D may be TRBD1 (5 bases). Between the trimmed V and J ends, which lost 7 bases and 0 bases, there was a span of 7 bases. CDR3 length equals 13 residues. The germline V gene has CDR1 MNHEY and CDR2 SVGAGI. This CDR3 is CASKQGSNQPQHF. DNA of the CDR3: TGTGCCAGCAAGCAGGGTAGCAATCAGCCCCAGCATTTT.

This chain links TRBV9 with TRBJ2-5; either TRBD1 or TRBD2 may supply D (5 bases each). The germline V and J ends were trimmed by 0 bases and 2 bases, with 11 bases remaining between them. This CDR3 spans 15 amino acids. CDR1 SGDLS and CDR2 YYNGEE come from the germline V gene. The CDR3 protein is CASSVGPGRQETQYF. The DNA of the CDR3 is TGTGCCAGCAGCGTAGGGCCGGGGCGGCAAGAGACCCAGTACTTC.

DNA of the CDR3: TGTGCCAGCAGCTTGGGCGGGACAGGGCGCGTCTACGAGCAGTACTTC. It yields the protein CASSLGGTGRVYEQYF. The chain has TRBV7-2 and TRBJ2-7; TRBD1 matches 9 bases. Germline V lookup: CDR1 SGHTA, CDR2 FQGNSA. CDR3 length: 16 amino acids. Germline trimming cut 3 bases from V and 3 bases from J; bases unmatched to any gene: 9. The variable domain in full, with the rest retrieved from reference TRBV7-2 and TRBJ2-7, is GAGVSQSPSNKVTEKGKDVELRCDPISGHTALYWYRQSLGQGLEFLIYFQGNSAPDKSGLPSDRFSAERTGGSVSTLTIQRTQQEDSAVYLCASSLGGTGRVYEQYFGPGTRLTVT.

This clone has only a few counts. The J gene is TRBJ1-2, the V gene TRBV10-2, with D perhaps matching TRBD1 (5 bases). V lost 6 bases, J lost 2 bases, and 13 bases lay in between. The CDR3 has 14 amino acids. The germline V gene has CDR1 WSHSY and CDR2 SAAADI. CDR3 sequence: CASRASGQNYGYTF. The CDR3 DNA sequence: TGCGCCAGCAGGGCTTCCGGACAAAACTATGGCTACACCTTC.

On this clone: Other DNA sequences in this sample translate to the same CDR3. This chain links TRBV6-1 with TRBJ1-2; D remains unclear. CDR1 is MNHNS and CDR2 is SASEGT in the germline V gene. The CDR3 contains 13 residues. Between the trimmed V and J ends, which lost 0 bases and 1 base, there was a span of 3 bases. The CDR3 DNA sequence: TGTGCCAGCAGTGAAGCGGGTAACTATGGCTACACCTTC. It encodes CASSEAGNYGYTF.

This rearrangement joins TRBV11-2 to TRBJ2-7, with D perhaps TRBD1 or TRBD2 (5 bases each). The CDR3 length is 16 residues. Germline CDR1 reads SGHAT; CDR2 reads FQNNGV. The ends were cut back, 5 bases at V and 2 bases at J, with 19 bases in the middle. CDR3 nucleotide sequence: TGTGCCAGCAGCAACCCGGGGACCCCTCTGGCCTACGAGCAGTACTTC. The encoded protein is CASSNPGTPLAYEQYF.

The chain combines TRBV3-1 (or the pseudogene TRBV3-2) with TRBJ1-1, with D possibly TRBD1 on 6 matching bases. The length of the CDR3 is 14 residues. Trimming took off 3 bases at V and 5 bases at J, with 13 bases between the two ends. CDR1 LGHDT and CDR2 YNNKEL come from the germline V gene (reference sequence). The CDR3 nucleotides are TGTGCCAGCAGCCATCTACAGGGTGGGACTGAAGCTTTCTTT. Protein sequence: CASSHLQGGTEAFF.

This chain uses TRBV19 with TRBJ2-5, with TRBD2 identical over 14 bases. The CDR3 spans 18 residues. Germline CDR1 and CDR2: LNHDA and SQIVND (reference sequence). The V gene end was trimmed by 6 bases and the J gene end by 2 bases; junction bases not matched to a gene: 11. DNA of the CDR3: TGTGCCAGTAGCCAAACGGGACTAGCGGGGGCACCTCAAGAGACCCAGTACTTC. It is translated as CASSQTGLAGAPQETQYF. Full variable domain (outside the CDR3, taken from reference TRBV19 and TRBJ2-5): DGGITQSPKYLFRKEGQNVTLSCEQNLNHDAMYWYRQDPGQGLRLIYYSQIVNDFQKGDIAEGYSVSREKKESFPLTVTSAQKNPTAFYLCASSQTGLAGAPQETQYFGPGTRLLVL.

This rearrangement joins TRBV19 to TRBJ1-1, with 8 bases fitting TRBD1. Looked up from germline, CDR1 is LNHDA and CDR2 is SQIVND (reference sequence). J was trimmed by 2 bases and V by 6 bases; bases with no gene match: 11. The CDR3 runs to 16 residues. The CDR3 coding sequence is TGTGCCAGTAGCAGGGACAGGTGGGGAGATAACACTGAAGCTTTCTTT. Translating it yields CASSRDRWGDNTEAFF.

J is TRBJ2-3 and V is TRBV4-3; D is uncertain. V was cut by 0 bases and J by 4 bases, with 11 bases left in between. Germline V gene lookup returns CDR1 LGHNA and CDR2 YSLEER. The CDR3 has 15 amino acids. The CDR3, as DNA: TGCGCCAGCAGCCAAGATGTGGGGATTTCAGATACGCAGTATTTT. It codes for CASSQDVGISDTQYF.

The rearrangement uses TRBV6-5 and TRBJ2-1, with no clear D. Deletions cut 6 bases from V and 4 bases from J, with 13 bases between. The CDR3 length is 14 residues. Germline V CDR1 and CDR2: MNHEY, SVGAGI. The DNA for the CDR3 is TGTGCCAGCAGGGTATCAGGCGGTTACAATGAGCAGTTCTTC. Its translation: CASRVSGGYNEQFF.

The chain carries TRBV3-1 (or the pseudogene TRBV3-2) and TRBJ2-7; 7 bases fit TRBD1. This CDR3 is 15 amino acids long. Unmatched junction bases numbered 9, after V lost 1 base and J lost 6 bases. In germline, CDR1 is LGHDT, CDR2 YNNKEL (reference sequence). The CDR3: CASSQGGTVRFEQYF. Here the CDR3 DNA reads TGTGCCAGCAGCCAAGGTGGGACAGTGCGCTTCGAGCAGTACTTC.

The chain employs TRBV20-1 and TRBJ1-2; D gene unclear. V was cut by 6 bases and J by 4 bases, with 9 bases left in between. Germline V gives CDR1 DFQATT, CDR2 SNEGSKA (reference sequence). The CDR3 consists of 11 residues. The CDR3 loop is CSATRGYGYTF. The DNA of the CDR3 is TGCAGTGCGACGCGGGGCTATGGCTACACCTTC.

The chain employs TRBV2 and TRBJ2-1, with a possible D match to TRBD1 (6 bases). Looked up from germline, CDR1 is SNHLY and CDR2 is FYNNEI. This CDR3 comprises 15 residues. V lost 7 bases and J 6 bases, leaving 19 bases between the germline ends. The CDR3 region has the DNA TGTGCCAGCACCGAGGGGGTTTGGGCGGCCAATGAGCAGTTCTTC. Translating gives CASTEGVWAANEQFF.

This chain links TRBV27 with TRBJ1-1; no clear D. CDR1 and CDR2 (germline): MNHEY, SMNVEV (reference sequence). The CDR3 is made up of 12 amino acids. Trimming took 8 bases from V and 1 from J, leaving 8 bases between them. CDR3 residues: CASGRPNTEAFF. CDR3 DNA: TGTGCCAGCGGACGCCCGAACACTGAAGCTTTCTTT.

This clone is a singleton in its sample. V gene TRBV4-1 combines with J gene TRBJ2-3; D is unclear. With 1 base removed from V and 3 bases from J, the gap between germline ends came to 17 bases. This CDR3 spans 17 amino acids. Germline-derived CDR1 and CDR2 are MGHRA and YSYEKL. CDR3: CASSQGPLKVTTDTQYF. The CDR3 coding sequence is TGCGCCAGCAGCCAAGGCCCGTTGAAGGTGACTACAGATACGCAGTATTTT.

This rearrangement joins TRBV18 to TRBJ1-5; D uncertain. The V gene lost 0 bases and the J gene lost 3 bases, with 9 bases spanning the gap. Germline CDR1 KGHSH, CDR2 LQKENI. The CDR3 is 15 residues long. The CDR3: CASSPPGRANQPQHF. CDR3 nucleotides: TGTGCCAGCTCACCACCCGGGAGGGCCAATCAGCCCCAGCATTTT.

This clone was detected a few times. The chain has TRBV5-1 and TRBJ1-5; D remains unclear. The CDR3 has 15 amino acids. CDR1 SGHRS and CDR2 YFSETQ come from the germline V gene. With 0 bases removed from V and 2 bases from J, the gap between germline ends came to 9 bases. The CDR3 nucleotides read TGCGCCAGCAGCTTGGATCCAGGCGGCAATCAGCCCCAGCATTTT. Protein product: CASSLDPGGNQPQHF.

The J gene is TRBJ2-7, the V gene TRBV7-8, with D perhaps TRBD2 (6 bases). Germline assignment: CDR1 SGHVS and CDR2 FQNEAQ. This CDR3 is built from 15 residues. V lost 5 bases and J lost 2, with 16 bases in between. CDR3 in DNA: TGTGCCAGCAGCCCCACGGGGACGGGAGCCTACGAGCAGTACTTC. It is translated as CASSPTGTGAYEQYF.

The CDR3 is CASSQGTVGNTIYF. CDR3 sequence (DNA): TGCGCCAGCAGCCAGGGGACAGTCGGAAACACCATATATTTT. This chain uses TRBV5-1 with TRBJ1-3, with 7 bases that match TRBD1. In germline, CDR1 is SGHRS, CDR2 YFSETQ. This CDR3 comprises 14 residues. The trim removed 4 bases at V and 4 bases at J, leaving 5 bases unmatched.

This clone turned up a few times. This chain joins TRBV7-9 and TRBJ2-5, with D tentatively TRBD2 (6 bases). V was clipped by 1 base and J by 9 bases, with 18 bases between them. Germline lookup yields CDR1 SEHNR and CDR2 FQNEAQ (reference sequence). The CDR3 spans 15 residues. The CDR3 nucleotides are TGTGCCAGCAGCTTAGGGAGGGCAGCCGGAGGGGCCCAGTACTTC. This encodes CASSLGRAAGGAQYF.

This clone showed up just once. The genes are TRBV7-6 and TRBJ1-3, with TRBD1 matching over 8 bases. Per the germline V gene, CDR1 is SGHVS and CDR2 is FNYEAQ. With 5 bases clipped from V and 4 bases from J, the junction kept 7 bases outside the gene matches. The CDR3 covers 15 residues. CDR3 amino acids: CASSPGTGRGNTIYF. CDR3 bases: TGTGCCAGCAGCCCCGGGACAGGTAGAGGAAACACCATATATTTT.